Listed here are 27 T cell receptor beta chains from one sample, sequenced in a study of blood T cells in healthy people across ages. Combining a sample-barcoded 5' primer with a J-beta primer mix, a second PCR ran for roughly 7 to 12 cycles. TCRdb re-called the 5' RACE reads through MiXCR, storing one row per CDR3 protein. The table has some 890,000 distinct CDR3 sequences, 25% to 30% seen once. These data are also associated with another study on T cells of mothers and their children.

Specimen: blood. The source is a woman in her thirties or forties in good health.

There are a few counts of this clonotype. The J gene is TRBJ2-1, the V gene TRBV5-5; weak D call: TRBD2 (7 bases). CDR1 is SGHKS, CDR2 YYEKEE, per germline (reference sequence). This CDR3 is 14 amino acids long. V was shortened by 3 bases and J by 8 bases, with 15 bases between the two germline ends. CDR3 DNA sequence: TGTGCCAGCAGCTATTGGGGGGGCGCGGATGAGCAGTTCTTC. Translated, it gives CASSYWGGADEQFF. The full variable domain, in which reference TRBV5-5 and TRBJ2-1 provide the parts outside the CDR3, is DAGVTQSPTHLIKTRGQQVTLRCSPISGHKSVSWYQQVLGQGPQFIFQYYEKEERGRGNFPDRFSARQFPNYSSELNVNALLLGDSALYLCASSYWGGADEQFFGPGTRLTVL.

In DNA form, the CDR3 reads TGTGCCAGCAGATTCGGCCAGGGCCCCTACGAGCAGTACTTC. Protein: CASRFGQGPYEQYF. The chain combines TRBV12-3 or TRBV12-4 with TRBJ2-7; D perhaps matches TRBD1 (5 bases). CDR3 length: 14 amino acids. V lost 6 bases, J lost 2 bases, and 14 bases lay in between.

V is TRBV9 and J is TRBJ1-1, with D uncertain. Germline CDR1 reads SGDLS; CDR2 reads YYNGEE. Trimming removed 1 base at V and 1 base at J, with 8 bases between. CDR3 length: 14 amino acids. CDR3: CASSVLSENTEAFF. As DNA, the CDR3 is TGTGCCAGCAGCGTATTATCCGAGAACACTGAAGCTTTCTTT.

This clonotype was picked up a small number of times. V is TRBV24-1 and J is TRBJ2-5; D might be TRBD1 (6 bases). TRBJ2-7 matches the DNA end more closely, so the J call is doubtful. CDR3 length: 13 residues. The germline V gene encodes CDR1 KGHDR and CDR2 SFDVKD. The CDR3 loop reads CATSDFNRDEQYF. The DNA of the CDR3 is TGTGCCACCAGTGATTTCAACAGGGACGAGCAGTACTTC.

This clonotype was seen ten or more times. This sequence joins TRBV2 and TRBJ1-2; 8 bases map to TRBD1. In germline, CDR1 is SNHLY, CDR2 FYNNEI. Trimming removed 5 bases from V and 10 bases from J; junction bases left unmatched: 9. The CDR3 has 13 residues. The CDR3 coding sequence is TGTGCCAGCAGTCTAGCCGACAGGGGCAACTACACCTTC. This sequence encodes CASSLADRGNYTF.

This clonotype has a handful of counts. The V and J genes are TRBV5-1 and TRBJ1-4; 8 bases map to TRBD1. The CDR3 consists of 18 residues. Looked up from germline, CDR1 is SGHRS and CDR2 is YFSETQ. The ends lost 3 bases at V and 0 bases at J; junction bases unmatched: 10. CDR3: CASSSSPTGEPTNEKLFF. The CDR3 bases are TGCGCCAGCAGCTCGTCCCCGACAGGGGAGCCAACTAATGAAAAACTGTTTTTT.

Concerning this clonotype itself: A much more abundant neighbour one base away suggests this may be a read error. This chain links TRBV28 with TRBJ2-3; tentatively, D is TRBD2 (5 bases). Germline CDR1 and CDR2: MDHEN and SYDVKM. Trimming cost V 4 bases and J 10 bases, with 18 bases left between them. CDR3 length equals 14 residues. CDR3 DNA sequence: TGTGCCAGCAGTTCACCACCCAGCGGAGGTGCGCAGTATTTT. Its protein product is CASSSPPSGGAQYF.

This chain links TRBV12-3 or TRBV12-4 with TRBJ1-6; TRBD1 matches 10 bases. J gave up 7 bases and V 6 bases, and 12 bases lay outside the gene matches. The CDR3 length is 17 residues. The CDR3 DNA reads TGTGCCAGCAGAGAGGGGACAGGGGCCTTCTCGAATTCACCCCTCCACTTT. Protein: CASREGTGAFSNSPLHF.

Written as DNA, the CDR3 is TGTGCCAGCAGTTTGGACAGGTCGGGTTCCGGGACCCAGCATTTT. Amino acids: CASSLDRSGSGTQHF. This rearrangement joins TRBV28 to TRBJ1-5, with TRBD1 matching over 7 bases. The V segment lost 3 bases and the J segment 11 bases; nucleotides outside the gene matches: 13. Germline CDR1 MDHEN, CDR2 SYDVKM. The CDR3 is 15 amino acids.

On this clonotype itself: A read error is possible here, since a much larger clone lies one base away. V is TRBV20-1 and J is TRBJ1-1; D ambiguous. The length of the CDR3 is 17 residues. Germline CDR1 and CDR2: DFQATT and SNEGSKA (reference sequence). The CDR3: CSASRGVRVLGRTKAFF. CDR3 DNA sequence: TGCAGTGCCTCTCGGGGAGTTAGGGTTTTAGGTCGCACTAAAGCTTTCTTT.

The CDR3 is CASTPRGPKTLQETQYF. The CDR3 nucleotides are TGTGCCAGCACCCCGCGGGGGCCGAAAACCCTTCAAGAGACCCAGTACTTC. V is TRBV7-8 and J is TRBJ2-5; D may be TRBD2 (7 bases). Germline CDR1 and CDR2: SGHVS and FQNEAQ. The CDR3 is 17 residues long. Between the trimmed V and J ends, which lost 7 bases and 2 bases, there was a span of 23 bases.

This rearrangement joins TRBV18 to TRBJ2-5, with TRBD1 identical over 8 bases. The germline CDR1 and CDR2 sequences are KGHSH and LQKENI. The CDR3 extends over 16 amino acids. Germline trimming cut 4 bases from V and 5 bases from J; bases unmatched to any gene: 12. CDR3 sequence: CASSLSGQASGETQYF. CDR3 coding DNA: TGTGCCAGCTCACTATCGGGACAGGCTTCGGGGGAGACCCAGTACTTC.

This clonotype showed up just a few times. This chain links TRBV10-3 with TRBJ1-5; 7 bases are a match to TRBD1. This CDR3 contains 16 residues. Germline values: CDR1 ENHRY, CDR2 SYGVKD. V shed 5 bases, J shed 0 bases, and the junction held 7 bases outside the gene matches. CDR3 region: CAISQGTVYSNQPQHF. The CDR3 DNA reads as TGTGCCATCAGTCAAGGGACAGTGTATAGCAATCAGCCCCAGCATTTT.

This clonotype was seen repeatedly, ten times or more. The chain links TRBV9 to TRBJ2-3; 9 nucleotides align to TRBD2. Germline V gives CDR1 SGDLS, CDR2 YYNGEE. The CDR3 extends over 20 amino acids. J gave up 7 bases and V 4 bases, and 25 bases lay outside the gene matches. CDR3: CASSILIGGGARGVVNTQYF. CDR3 coding DNA: TGTGCCAGCAGCATCTTGATAGGCGGGGGGGCAAGGGGGGTGGTAAATACGCAGTATTTT.

This chain connects TRBV3-1 to TRBJ1-2, with unresolved D. Germline loops: CDR1 LGHDT, CDR2 YNNKEL (reference sequence). The CDR3 loop spans 16 amino acids. The V and J ends lost 0 bases and 4 bases respectively, with 15 bases between them. The CDR3 sequence is CASSQDPVGGGYGYTF. The DNA for the CDR3 is TGTGCCAGCAGCCAAGACCCCGTCGGCGGAGGCTATGGCTACACCTTC.

This clonotype was seen only a few times. The rearrangement joins TRBV2 to TRBJ2-7; 8 positions match TRBD2. V trimming: 6 bases; J trimming: 3 bases; junction bases outside the gene matches: 13. CDR3 length: 16 amino acids. Germline V gives CDR1 SNHLY, CDR2 FYNNEI. The CDR3 spells CASSRSGARGVYEQYF. The CDR3 DNA reads as TGTGCCAGCAGCCGTAGCGGGGCCCGGGGCGTCTACGAGCAGTACTTC. The variable domain in full, with the rest retrieved from reference TRBV2 and TRBJ2-7, is EPEVTQTPSHQVTQMGQEVILRCVPISNHLYFYWYRQILGQKVEFLVSFYNNEISEKSEIFDDQFSVERPDGSNFTLKIRSTKLEDSAMYFCASSRSGARGVYEQYFGPGTRLTVT.

This sequence joins TRBV5-1 and TRBJ2-3; TRBD2 agrees at 9 bases. The ends lost 4 bases at V and 1 base at J; junction bases unmatched: 7. The CDR3 is 16 amino acids. Germline V gene lookup returns CDR1 SGHRS and CDR2 YFSETQ. CDR3 nucleotides: TGCGCCAGCAGCGTTGGACTAGCGAGACGCACAGATACGCAGTATTTT. It translates to CASSVGLARRTDTQYF.

The chain carries TRBV7-9 and TRBJ2-5, with D possibly matching TRBD2 (6 bases). Germline CDR1 reads SEHNR; CDR2 reads FQNEAQ (reference sequence). The length of the CDR3 is 14 residues. Trimming cost V 10 bases and J 1 base, with 16 bases left between them. In DNA, the CDR3 is TGTGCCACCGGACTACACTCGTTCCAAGAGACCCAGTACTTC. Translating gives CATGLHSFQETQYF.

In its sample, this clonotype was seen a few times. The rearrangement joins TRBV20-1 to TRBJ1-1; the D gene is possibly TRBD1 (5 bases). Per germline, CDR1 DFQATT and CDR2 SNEGSKA (reference sequence). The CDR3 runs to 12 residues. Trimming shortened V by 4 bases and J by 6 bases, and 12 bases separated the two germline ends. In DNA form, the CDR3 reads TGCAGTGCTACGGGACGGGGGTCTGAAGCTTTCTTT. It codes for CSATGRGSEAFF.

This clonotype has ten or more counts. The V gene is TRBV12-3 or TRBV12-4, the J gene TRBJ1-6; 9 nucleotides line up with TRBD1. The junction had 10 bases not matched to a gene; V was cut back by 6 bases and J by 10 bases. The CDR3 is made up of 15 amino acids. This chain's CDR3 is CASSRAGDRVSPLHF. In DNA form, the CDR3 reads TGTGCCAGCAGCCGAGCGGGGGACAGGGTCTCACCCCTCCACTTT.

This chain uses TRBV3-1 with TRBJ1-1; D uncertain. Germline V gene lookup returns CDR1 LGHDT and CDR2 YNNKEL (reference sequence). The length of the CDR3 is 14 residues. V was pared by 1 base and J by 1 base, with 7 bases between. The CDR3: CASSQALRNTEAFF. In nucleotides, the CDR3 is TGTGCCAGCAGCCAAGCGCTGCGGAACACTGAAGCTTTCTTT.

For this clonotype: A clone one base away is much larger, so this may be a read error. The J gene is TRBJ2-3, the V gene TRBV11-1, with unresolved D. There are 13 residues in the CDR3. Germline CDR1 is SGHAT and CDR2 is FQDESV (reference sequence). Between the trimmed V and J ends, which lost 5 bases and 10 bases, there was a span of 16 bases. CDR3 in DNA: TGTGCCAGCAGCACCCCCGGCTATGATTCGCAGTATTTT. Encoded protein: CASSTPGYDSQYF.

In the case of this clonotype: A much larger clone lies a single base off, so this may be a read error. The rearrangement uses TRBV30 and TRBJ2-1; the D call may be TRBD1 or TRBD2 (7 bases each). Trimming left V 3 bases short and J 10 bases short, with 22 bases between. Germline values: CDR1 GTSNPN, CDR2 SVGIG (reference sequence). This CDR3 contains 15 residues. The CDR3 DNA sequence: TGTGCCTGGAGCCAGGGAGGGGGCCTCTCCTACGAGCAGTTCTTC. Translated, it gives CAWSQGGGLSYEQFF.

This clonotype has ten or more counts. The chain links TRBV28 to TRBJ1-2; D unclear. CDR3 length: 12 residues. The germline gives CDR1 MDHEN, CDR2 SYDVKM. Trimming stripped 7 bases from V and 2 bases from J, with 8 bases between. The CDR3 region is CASTRPNYGYTF. The CDR3 nucleotides read TGTGCCAGCACTCGGCCCAACTATGGCTACACCTTC.

This clonotype has a handful of counts. The chain is built from TRBV20-1 and TRBJ2-5; the match to TRBD1 covers 8 bases. Germline V gene data show CDR1 as DFQATT and CDR2 as SNEGSKA (reference sequence). The ends lost 3 bases at V and 3 bases at J; junction bases unmatched: 6. CDR3 length: 14 residues. CDR3 loop: CSASPKTGEETQYF. DNA for the CDR3: TGCAGTGCTAGCCCAAAGACAGGGGAAGAGACCCAGTACTTC.

This clonotype was seen repeatedly, ten times or more. The V gene is TRBV20-1, the J gene TRBJ2-7, with 7 positions matching TRBD1. The CDR3 length is 12 residues. CDR1 is DFQATT and CDR2 is SNEGSKA in the germline V gene (reference sequence). V lost 5 bases, J lost 7 bases, and 8 bases stayed unmatched. In DNA, the CDR3 is TGCAGTGCTCCAGACAGGGTCAGGGAGCAGTACTTC. It is translated as CSAPDRVREQYF.

This clonotype was detected ten times or more. This CDR3 reads CASSRTGGRNNEQFF. The CDR3 coding sequence is TGTGCCAGCAGCCGGACAGGGGGCAGGAACAATGAGCAGTTCTTC. The gene calls are TRBV6-1 and TRBJ2-1; 11 bases are shared with TRBD1. Germline assignment: CDR1 MNHNS and CDR2 SASEGT. The trim removed 6 bases at V and 5 bases at J, leaving 6 bases unmatched. The CDR3 consists of 15 residues.